This is a list of T cell receptor beta chains from one sample in a study of blood T cell repertoires in COVID-19. Repertoires were generated with immunoSEQ multiplex PCR, while TCRdb's copy carries only in-frame clones and drops some. The sample lists fewer than 300,000 clones; 86% were seen once. Sequencing input: peripheral blood. The receptors come from a middle-aged man who had recovered from COVID-19. CDR3s include the opening cysteine and the closing phenylalanine or tryptophan. The D gene is left open where the match is weak. Expanded clones get a size class; other rows say once, few or many, or leave the size out.

cdr3_aa cdr3_nt j_call v_call d_call clone_size
CASSQWDRDYEQYF TGTGCCAGCAGCCAATGGGACAGGGACTACGAGCAGTACTTC TRBJ2-7 TRBV3-1/TRBV3-2 TRBD1 NA
CASSYGGMGQPQHF TGTGCCAGCAGTTACGGGGGGATGGGACAGCCCCAGCATTTT TRBJ1-5 TRBV6-5 NA NA
CASSLAGANYGYTF TGTGCCAGCAGCTTAGCAGGGGCCAACTATGGCTACACCTTC TRBJ1-2 TRBV13 NA NA
CASSLVTGTNYGYTF TGCGCCAGCAGCTTGGTTACAGGGACCAACTATGGCTACACCTTC TRBJ1-2 TRBV5-1 NA NA
CASSLVGGGNTEAFF TGCGCCAGCAGCTTGGTGGGGGGAGGGAACACTGAAGCTTTCTTT TRBJ1-1 TRBV5-1 NA NA
CAWSSGLSSSYNEQFF TGTGCCTGGAGTTCGGGACTTTCGAGCTCCTACAATGAGCAGTTCTTC TRBJ2-1 TRBV30 NA once
CASSLGTGQWSHEQYF TGCGCCAGCAGCTTGGGAACGGGACAGTGGTCCCACGAGCAGTACTTC TRBJ2-7 TRBV5-1 TRBD1 NA
CASSAGQTNTEAFF TGTGCCAGCAGCGCCGGACAGACGAACACTGAAGCTTTCTTT TRBJ1-1 TRBV7-9 NA few
CASSIGQGHGYTF TGTGCCAGCAGTATCGGACAGGGACATGGCTACACCTTC TRBJ1-2 TRBV12-3/TRBV12-4 TRBD1 NA
CASTTGVDNSPLHF TGTGCCAGCACCACAGGGGTTGATAATTCACCCCTCCACTTT TRBJ1-6 TRBV5-6 TRBD1 NA
CASSFQGIQETQYF TGTGCCAGCAGCTTTCAGGGAATTCAAGAGACCCAGTACTTC TRBJ2-5 TRBV7-9 NA NA
CASSETGGPFNEQFF TGCGCCAGCAGTGAGACGGGGGGGCCTTTCAATGAGCAGTTCTTC TRBJ2-1 TRBV10-2 TRBD2 once
CASSQVGDYPGTGELFF TGCGCCAGCAGCCAAGTAGGTGACTACCCCGGAACCGGGGAGCTGTTTTTT TRBJ2-2 TRBV4-1 NA NA
CASWDRDSYGYTF TGTGCCAGCTGGGACCGGGACAGCTATGGCTACACCTTC TRBJ1-2 TRBV27 TRBD1 NA
CASSLSSGMGEQFF TGCGCCAGCAGCTTATCTAGCGGGATGGGTGAGCAGTTCTTC TRBJ2-1 TRBV5-1 TRBD2 NA
CASSLKGPPTDTQYF TGTGCCAGTAGTCTTAAGGGGCCACCCACAGATACGCAGTATTTT TRBJ2-3 TRBV19 NA NA
CASSRGQGYYEQYF TGCGCCAGCAGCAGGGGACAGGGGTACTACGAGCAGTACTTC TRBJ2-7 TRBV5-1 TRBD1 NA
CASSFTGTPSSYEQYF TGCGCCAGCAGCTTCACGGGGACACCGAGCTCCTACGAGCAGTACTTC TRBJ2-7 TRBV5-1 NA NA
CASSMTGGDGTQYF TGTGCCAGCAGTATGACAGGGGGCGACGGGACCCAGTACTTC TRBJ2-5 TRBV27 TRBD1 NA
CASSLIRRADTEAFF TGTGCCAGCAGCTTAATTCGGAGGGCGGACACTGAAGCTTTCTTT TRBJ1-1 TRBV7-3 NA NA
CASSPAGGNTEAFF TGTGCCAGCTCACCCGCAGGGGGGAACACTGAAGCTTTCTTT TRBJ1-1 TRBV18 TRBD1 NA